Listed below are T cell receptor beta chains from one sample, sequenced in a study of neoadjuvant anti-PD-1 for oral cavity cancer. TCRdb keeps only in-frame clones here, not all; method: immunoSEQ multiplex PCR. The sample has 25,000 to 40,000 clones; about 77% are singletons. Sequenced here: PBMCs, sampled after nivolumab (anti-PD-1) treatment. These receptors originate from a person aged 40 to 85 with oral cavity squamous cell carcinoma. The CDR3 runs from the conserved cysteine through the conserved F or W. A D gene is named only where the DNA matches it firmly. The size field is filled for only some rows; it gives once, few, many or a size class.

cdr3_nt,cdr3_aa,j_call,d_call,v_call,clone_size
TGTGCCAGCAGTCCGGGACAGACTACTGAAGCTTTCTTT,CASSPGQTTEAFF,TRBJ1-1,TRBD1,TRBV6-5,-
TGTGCTAGTGGTTCCTCCGCGGGGTGGGGGACTGAAGCTTTCTTT,CASGSSAGWGTEAFF,TRBJ1-1,-,TRBV12-5,-
TGTGCCAGCAGTTACCACCAGGGGGCTGAAAAACTGTTTTTT,CASSYHQGAEKLFF,TRBJ1-4,TRBD1,TRBV6-7,once
TGTGCCAGCAGTCACGGGGCGGGCCGCGGTCGGGAGCAGTACTTC,CASSHGAGRGREQYF,TRBJ2-7,-,TRBV6-6,-
TGCGCCAGCAGCCGGGACACCTACAATCAGCCCCAGCATTTT,CASSRDTYNQPQHF,TRBJ1-5,-,TRBV10-2,-
TGTGCCAGCAGCTCTGGGACGGATACTCATTCCTACGAGCAGTACTTC,CASSSGTDTHSYEQYF,TRBJ2-7,-,TRBV7-2,-
TGCGCCAGCAGCTCACGGACAGGGGGCACAGATACGCAGTATTTT,CASSSRTGGTDTQYF,TRBJ2-3,TRBD1,TRBV5-1,-
TGTGCCAGCAGCTTGCTCGACTCCTACGAGCAGTACTTC,CASSLLDSYEQYF,TRBJ2-7,-,TRBV7-2,-
TGTGCCAGCAGCCTTGTAGCGGGGGGCCCCACCGGGGAGCTGTTTTTT,CASSLVAGGPTGELFF,TRBJ2-2,TRBD2,TRBV7-2,-
TGTGCCAGCAGCCTGTCGACGTCCTACAATGAGCAGTTCTTC,CASSLSTSYNEQFF,TRBJ2-1,-,TRBV11-2,-
TGTGCCAGCAGCAACCCCAGGGACAGGGGTGGCTACACCTTC,CASSNPRDRGGYTF,TRBJ1-2,TRBD1,TRBV7-9,-
TGTGCCAGCAGTTATTGGGGTTCTGGGGCCAACGTCCTGACTTTC,CASSYWGSGANVLTF,TRBJ2-6,-,TRBV27,-
TGCGCCAGCAGCCGAATGGGACAGGGTACGGCGTTGACCGGGGAGCTGTTTTTT,CASSRMGQGTALTGELFF,TRBJ2-2,TRBD1,TRBV4-1,once
TGCAGCGTTGAAATGGGCGGGGGCTTAGTAGAGACCCAGTACTTC,CSVEMGGGLVETQYF,TRBJ2-5,-,TRBV29-1,few
TGTGCCAGCAGCTTAGAGTTGTCCTACGAGCAGTACTTC,CASSLELSYEQYF,TRBJ2-7,-,TRBV7-8,-
TGTGCCAGCAGCTCACGGACAGGGGGTTGGGACACAGATACGCAGTATTTT,CASSSRTGGWDTDTQYF,TRBJ2-3,TRBD1,TRBV7-3,once
TGCGCCAGCAGCTTGGGTCAGGGAGACAAAGATACGCAGTATTTT,CASSLGQGDKDTQYF,TRBJ2-3,-,TRBV5-1,once
TGTGCCAGCGCCCCAGGGACGGCTAACTATGGCTACACCTTC,CASAPGTANYGYTF,TRBJ1-2,-,TRBV28,-
TGTGCCAGCAGCTCGGATGAGTCACCCCTCCACTTT,CASSSDESPLHF,TRBJ1-6,-,TRBV7-8,few
TGTGCCAGCAGCATACCCGGGACAGGGGACACCGGGGAGCTGTTTTTT,CASSIPGTGDTGELFF,TRBJ2-2,TRBD1,TRBV5-4,-
TGTGCCAGCAGCTCGCCGGGACTAGCTACAGATACGCAGTATTTT,CASSSPGLATDTQYF,TRBJ2-3,TRBD2,TRBV5-6,-
TGTGCCAGCAGCTTAGAGTCGGGGCCCCAGCATTTT,CASSLESGPQHF,TRBJ1-5,-,TRBV7-8,-
TGTGCCAGCAGCAGCCAGGGGGGAGACGCCATCTCCTATAATTCACCCCTCCACTTT,CASSSQGGDAISYNSPLHF,TRBJ1-6,TRBD1,TRBV7-6,-
TGTGCCAGCAGTGACCCTGGGGGGGTGAACACTGAAGCTTTCTTT,CASSDPGGVNTEAFF,TRBJ1-1,-,TRBV6-6,-
TGTGCCAGTAGTATAAGTAGAATTGATAGCAATCAGCCCCAGCATTTT,CASSISRIDSNQPQHF,TRBJ1-5,-,TRBV19,-
TGTGCCATCAGTGGTGTGGGGCGCGGGGATAATTCACCCCTCCACTTT,CAISGVGRGDNSPLHF,TRBJ1-6,-,TRBV10-3,-
TGTGCCAGTACGGGGGGACTAGCTAACTATGGCTACACCTTC,CASTGGLANYGYTF,TRBJ1-2,-,TRBV19,-
TGTGCCAGCAGCTTGTCGGTTGGACAGTGGGAGGCCTACGAGCAGTACTTC,CASSLSVGQWEAYEQYF,TRBJ2-7,-,TRBV5-6,once
TGTGCCAGCAGCTTAGACGGGGTGTATAATTCACCCCTCCACTTT,CASSLDGVYNSPLHF,TRBJ1-6,-,TRBV7-8,-
TGTGCCAGCAGCCCGGGACTAGCGGGGGGGCAGAACACCGGGGAGCTGTTTTTT,CASSPGLAGGQNTGELFF,TRBJ2-2,TRBD2,TRBV11-2,-
TGTGCCAGCAGCAGGGCGTCGGGAGACACCGGGGAGCTGTTTTTT,CASSRASGDTGELFF,TRBJ2-2,-,TRBV5-6,-
TGTGCCAGCAGTTTCACTTCAGGGCTTGGGCAGAGGGTAGGGGCCCAGTACTTC,CASSFTSGLGQRVGAQYF,TRBJ2-5,-,TRBV27,-
TGCGCCAGCAGCCAGTCTTCCGGGACAGGGGGTAATGAGCAGTTCTTC,CASSQSSGTGGNEQFF,TRBJ2-1,TRBD1,TRBV4-3,-
TGTGCCAGCAGCCAATCGGGGGGGCACAATCAGCCCCAGCATTTT,CASSQSGGHNQPQHF,TRBJ1-5,-,TRBV16,-
TGTGCCAGCGCTTCCCGCGGGGGGGCTCACAATGAGCAGTTCTTC,CASASRGGAHNEQFF,TRBJ2-1,TRBD2,TRBV7-3,-
TGTGCCAGCAGCCCGTCGTGGCGGGGAGAAGAGCAGTACTTC,CASSPSWRGEEQYF,TRBJ2-7,-,TRBV6-1,-
TGTGCCAGCAGTTTAGCGGGGGCTTTCTACAATGAGCAGTTCTTC,CASSLAGAFYNEQFF,TRBJ2-1,TRBD2,TRBV6-1,-
TGTGCCAGCAGTAGGGATTCGGATCAGCCCCAGCATTTT,CASSRDSDQPQHF,TRBJ1-5,-,TRBV5-4,-
TGTGCCAGCAGGGCGACAGGGGGAACAATTGAAGCTTTCTTT,CASRATGGTIEAFF,TRBJ1-1,TRBD1,TRBV11-2,-
TGTGCCAGCAGCTCCAACAGGGGTGGGCCTGAAGCTTTCTTT,CASSSNRGGPEAFF,TRBJ1-1,TRBD1,TRBV11-2,-
TGTGCCAGCAGCCGGGGTGAGACCCAGTACTTC,CASSRGETQYF,TRBJ2-5,-,TRBV5-6,-
TGTGCCACCAGCAGACAGGGGAGCAATCAGCCCCAGCATTTT,CATSRQGSNQPQHF,TRBJ1-5,-,TRBV15,-
TGTGCCACCAGCAGTCAAAATAGCAATCAGCCCCAGCATTTT,CATSSQNSNQPQHF,TRBJ1-5,-,TRBV15,once
TGCAGCGTTGATGGGGGCTCCCAAGTCTATGGCTACACCTTC,CSVDGGSQVYGYTF,TRBJ1-2,-,TRBV29-1,-
TGTGCCAGCAGCTTGCAGGGTGGGTGGAATTCACCCCTCCACTTT,CASSLQGGWNSPLHF,TRBJ1-6,-,TRBV11-2,-
TGTGCCAGCAGCGTAGAAGCTAACTATGGCTACACCTTC,CASSVEANYGYTF,TRBJ1-2,-,TRBV9,-
TGTGCCAGCAGTGAATGGCAGGGGCCCTACGAGCAGTACTTC,CASSEWQGPYEQYF,TRBJ2-7,-,TRBV2,-
TGTGCCAGCAACGGAGCGGGGGGTTCCACTAGCACAGATACGCAGTATTTT,CASNGAGGSTSTDTQYF,TRBJ2-3,TRBD2,TRBV27,-
TGTGCCAGCAGCCCTGGTAGTGGAACAACCCGAACTGAAGCTTTCTTT,CASSPGSGTTRTEAFF,TRBJ1-1,-,TRBV7-6,-
TGTGCCAGTAGTATCCCCCAGCGGGGGAACACTGAAGCTTTCTTT,CASSIPQRGNTEAFF,TRBJ1-1,-,TRBV19,-